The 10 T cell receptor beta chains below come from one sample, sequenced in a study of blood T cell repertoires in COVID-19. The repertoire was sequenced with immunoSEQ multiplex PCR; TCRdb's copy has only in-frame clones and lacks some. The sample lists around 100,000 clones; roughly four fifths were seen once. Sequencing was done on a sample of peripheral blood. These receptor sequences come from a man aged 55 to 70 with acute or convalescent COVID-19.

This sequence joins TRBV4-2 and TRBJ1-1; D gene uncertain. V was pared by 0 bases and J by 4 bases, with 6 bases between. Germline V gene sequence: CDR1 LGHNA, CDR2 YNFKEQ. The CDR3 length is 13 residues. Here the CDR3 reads CASSQDYVTEAFF. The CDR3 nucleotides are TGTGCCAGCAGCCAAGATTATGTCACTGAAGCTTTCTTT.

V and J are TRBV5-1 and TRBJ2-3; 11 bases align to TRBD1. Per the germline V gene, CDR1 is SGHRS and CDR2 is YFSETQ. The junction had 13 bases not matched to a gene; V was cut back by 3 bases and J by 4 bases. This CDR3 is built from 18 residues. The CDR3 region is CASSYYDPGQGVADTQYF. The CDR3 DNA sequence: TGCGCCAGCAGCTACTATGACCCGGGACAGGGGGTGGCAGATACGCAGTATTTT.

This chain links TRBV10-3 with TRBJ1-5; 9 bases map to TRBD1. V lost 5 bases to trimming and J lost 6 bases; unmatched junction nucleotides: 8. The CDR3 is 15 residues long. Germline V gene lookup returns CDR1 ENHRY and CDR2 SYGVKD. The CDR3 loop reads CAISFGQGSGQPQHF. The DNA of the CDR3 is TGTGCCATCAGTTTCGGACAGGGGTCGGGTCAGCCCCAGCATTTT.

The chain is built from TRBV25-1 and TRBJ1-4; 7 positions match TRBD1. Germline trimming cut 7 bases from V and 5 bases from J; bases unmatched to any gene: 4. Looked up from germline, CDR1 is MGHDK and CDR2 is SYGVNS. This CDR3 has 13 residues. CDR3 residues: CASTGQWNEKLFF. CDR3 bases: TGTGCCAGCACGGGACAGTGGAATGAAAAACTGTTTTTT.

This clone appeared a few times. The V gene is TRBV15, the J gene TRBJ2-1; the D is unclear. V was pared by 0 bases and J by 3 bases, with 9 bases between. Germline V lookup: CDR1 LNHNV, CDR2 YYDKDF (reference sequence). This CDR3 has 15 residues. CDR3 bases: TGTGCCACCAGCAGAGAACGTAGCAACTACAATGAGCAGTTCTTC. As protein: CATSRERSNYNEQFF.

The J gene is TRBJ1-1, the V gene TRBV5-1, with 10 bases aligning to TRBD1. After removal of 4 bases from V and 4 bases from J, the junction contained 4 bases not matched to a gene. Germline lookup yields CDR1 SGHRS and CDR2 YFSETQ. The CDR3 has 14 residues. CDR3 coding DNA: TGCGCCAGCAGCACGGGACAGGGGTTCACTGAAGCTTTCTTT. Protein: CASSTGQGFTEAFF.

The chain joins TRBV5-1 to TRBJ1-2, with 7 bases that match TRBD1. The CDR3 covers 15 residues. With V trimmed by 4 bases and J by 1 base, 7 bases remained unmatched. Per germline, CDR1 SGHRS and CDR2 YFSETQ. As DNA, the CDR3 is TGCGCCAGCAGCCCTGCGGACAGGATTAACTATGGCTACACCTTC. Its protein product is CASSPADRINYGYTF. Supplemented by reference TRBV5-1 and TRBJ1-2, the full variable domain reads KAGVTQTPRYLIKTRGQQVTLSCSPISGHRSVSWYQQTPGQGLQFLFEYFSETQRNKGNFPGRFSGRQFSNSRSEMNVSTLELGDSALYLCASSPADRINYGYTFGSGTRLTVV.

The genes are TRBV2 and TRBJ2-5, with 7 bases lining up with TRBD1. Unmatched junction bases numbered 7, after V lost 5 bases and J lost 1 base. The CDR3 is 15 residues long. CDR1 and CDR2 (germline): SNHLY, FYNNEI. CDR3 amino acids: CASSKSRGRQETQYF. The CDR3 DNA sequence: TGTGCCAGCAGTAAGTCTAGGGGGCGCCAAGAGACCCAGTACTTC.

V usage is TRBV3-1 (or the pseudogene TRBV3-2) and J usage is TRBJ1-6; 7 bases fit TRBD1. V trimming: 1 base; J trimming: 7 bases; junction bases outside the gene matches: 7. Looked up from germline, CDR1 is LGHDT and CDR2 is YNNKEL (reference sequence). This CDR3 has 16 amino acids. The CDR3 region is CASSQATGAWNSPLHF. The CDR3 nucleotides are TGTGCCAGCAGCCAAGCTACAGGGGCTTGGAATTCACCCCTCCACTTT.

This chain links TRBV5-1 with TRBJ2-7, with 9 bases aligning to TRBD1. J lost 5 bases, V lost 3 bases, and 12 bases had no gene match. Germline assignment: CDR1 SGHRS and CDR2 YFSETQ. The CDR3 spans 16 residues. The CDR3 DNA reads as TGCGCCAGCAGCTATTCCGGGACAGGGAAAGTCCACGAGCAGTACTTC. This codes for CASSYSGTGKVHEQYF.